The 3 T cell receptor beta chains reported below all come from one sample, sequenced in a study of shared clonotypes between healthy human individuals. Libraries were prepared by immunoSEQ multiplex PCR; TCRdb keeps only in-frame clonotypes and omits some of them. The data contain some 630,000 clones, approximately 96% of them seen just once; the ten biggest clones take up 0.095% to 0.13%. Terminally differentiated effector memory CD45RA+ cells were left out of the naive CD8 fraction, which was CD45RO-negative and positively selected for CCR7. The specimen was naive CD8+ T cells sorted from blood. The source of these receptors is a woman aged 25 to 39 in good health.

The chain uses TRBV28 and TRBJ1-5; no clear D gene. Germline V lookup: CDR1 MDHEN, CDR2 SYDVKM. V shed 6 bases and J shed 13 bases, with 25 bases lying between them. This CDR3 is built from 15 residues. In DNA, the CDR3 is TGTGCCAGCAGCCTCGTCTCGGAAGGGAGAAACCCTCAGCATTTT. Residues: CASSLVSEGRNPQHF.

The rearrangement joins TRBV5-8 to TRBJ2-2; 10 positions agree with TRBD2. J gave up 4 bases and V 1 base, and 1 base lay outside the gene matches. CDR3 size: 15 residues. Germline-derived CDR1 and CDR2 are SGHTS and YDEGEE. CDR3 amino acids: CASSLTSGATGELFF. CDR3 in DNA: TGTGCCAGCAGCTTGACTAGCGGGGCCACCGGGGAGCTGTTTTTT.

The V call is TRBV28, the J call TRBJ1-1, with D possibly TRBD1 on 5 matching bases. The CDR3 extends over 14 amino acids. V was trimmed by 7 bases and J by 3 bases, leaving 15 bases between them. Per germline, CDR1 MDHEN and CDR2 SYDVKM. CDR3 residues: CASTLAGRDTEAFF. In DNA, the CDR3 is TGTGCCAGCACTCTCGCAGGGCGGGACACTGAAGCTTTCTTT.